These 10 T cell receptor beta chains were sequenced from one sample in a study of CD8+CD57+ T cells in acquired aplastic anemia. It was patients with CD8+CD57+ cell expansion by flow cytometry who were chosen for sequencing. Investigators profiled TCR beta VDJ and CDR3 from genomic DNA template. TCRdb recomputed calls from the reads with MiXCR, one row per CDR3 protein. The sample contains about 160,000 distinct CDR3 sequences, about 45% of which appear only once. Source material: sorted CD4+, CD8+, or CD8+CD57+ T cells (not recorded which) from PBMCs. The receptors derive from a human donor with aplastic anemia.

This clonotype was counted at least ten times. CDR3 coding DNA: TGTGCCAGCAGCCCTGCTGGACAGGGGCACACTGAAGCTTTCTTT. Protein: CASSPAGQGHTEAFF. The V call is TRBV9, the J call TRBJ1-1, with 9 bases lining up with TRBD1. V shed 4 bases and J 3 bases; nucleotides not matched to a gene: 7. This CDR3 spans 15 amino acids. Per germline, CDR1 SGDLS and CDR2 YYNGEE. Complete variable domain (other parts from reference TRBV9 and TRBJ1-1): DSGVTQTPKHLITATGQRVTLRCSPRSGDLSVYWYQQSLDQGLQFLIQYYNGEERAKGNILERFSAQQFPDLHSELNLSSLELGDSALYFCASSPAGQGHTEAFFGQGTRLTVV.

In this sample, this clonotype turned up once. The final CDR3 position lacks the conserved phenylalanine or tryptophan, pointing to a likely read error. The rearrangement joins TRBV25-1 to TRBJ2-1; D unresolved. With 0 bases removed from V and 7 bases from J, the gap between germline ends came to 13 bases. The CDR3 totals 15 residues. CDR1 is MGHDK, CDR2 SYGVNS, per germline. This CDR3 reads CASSEYRAAPNEQFS. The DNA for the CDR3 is TGTGCCAGCAGTGAATATCGGGCGGCCCCTAATGAGCAGTTCTCC.

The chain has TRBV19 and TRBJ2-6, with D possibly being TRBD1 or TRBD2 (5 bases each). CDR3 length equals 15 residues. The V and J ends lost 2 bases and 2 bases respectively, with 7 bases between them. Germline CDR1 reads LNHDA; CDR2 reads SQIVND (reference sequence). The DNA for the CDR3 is TGTGCCAGTAGTATACGAGGGGCTGGGGCCAACGTCCTGACTTTC. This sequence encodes CASSIRGAGANVLTF.

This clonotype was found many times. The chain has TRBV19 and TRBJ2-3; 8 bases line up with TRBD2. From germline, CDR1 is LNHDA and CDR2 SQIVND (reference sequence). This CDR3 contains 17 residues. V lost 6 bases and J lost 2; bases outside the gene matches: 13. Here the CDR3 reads CASSPTGGPTNTDTQYF. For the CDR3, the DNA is TGTGCCAGTAGCCCAACGGGGGGGCCGACCAACACAGATACGCAGTATTTT. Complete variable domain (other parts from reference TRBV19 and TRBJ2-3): DGGITQSPKYLFRKEGQNVTLSCEQNLNHDAMYWYRQDPGQGLRLIYYSQIVNDFQKGDIAEGYSVSREKKESFPLTVTSAQKNPTAFYLCASSPTGGPTNTDTQYFGPGTRLTVL.

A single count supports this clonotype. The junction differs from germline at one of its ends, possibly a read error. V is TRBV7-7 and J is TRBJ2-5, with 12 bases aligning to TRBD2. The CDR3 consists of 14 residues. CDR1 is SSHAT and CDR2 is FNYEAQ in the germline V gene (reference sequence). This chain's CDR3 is CASSFTSGGETQYF. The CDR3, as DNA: TGTGCTAGCAGCTTCACTAGCGGGGGGGAGACCCAGTACTTC.

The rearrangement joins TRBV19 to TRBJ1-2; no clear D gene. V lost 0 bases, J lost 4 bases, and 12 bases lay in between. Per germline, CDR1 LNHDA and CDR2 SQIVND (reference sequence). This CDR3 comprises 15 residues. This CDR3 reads CASSIDPHSSYGYTF. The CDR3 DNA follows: TGTGCCAGTAGTATAGATCCGCACAGCTCCTATGGCTACACCTTC.

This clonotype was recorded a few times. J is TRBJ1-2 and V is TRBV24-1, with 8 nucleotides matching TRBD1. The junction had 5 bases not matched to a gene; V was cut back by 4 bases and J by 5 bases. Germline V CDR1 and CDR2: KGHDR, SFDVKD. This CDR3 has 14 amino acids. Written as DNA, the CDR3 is TGTGCCACCAGTGACCTGAACAGGGGGTATGGCTACACCTTC. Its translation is CATSDLNRGYGYTF.

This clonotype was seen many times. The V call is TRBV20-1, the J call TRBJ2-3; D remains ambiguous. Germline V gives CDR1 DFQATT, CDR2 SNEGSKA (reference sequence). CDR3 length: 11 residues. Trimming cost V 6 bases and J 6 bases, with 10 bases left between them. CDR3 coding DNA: TGCAGTGCGAAAGCCGGGGATACGCAGTATTTT. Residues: CSAKAGDTQYF.

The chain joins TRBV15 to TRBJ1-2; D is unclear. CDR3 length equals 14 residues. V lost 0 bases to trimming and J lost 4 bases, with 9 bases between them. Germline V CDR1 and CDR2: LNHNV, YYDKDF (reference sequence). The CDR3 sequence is CATSRDPGSYGYTF. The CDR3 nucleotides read TGTGCCACCAGCAGAGATCCGGGGTCCTATGGCTACACCTTC.

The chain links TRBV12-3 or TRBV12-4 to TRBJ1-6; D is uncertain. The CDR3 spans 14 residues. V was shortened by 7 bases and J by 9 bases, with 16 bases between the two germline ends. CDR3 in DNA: TGTGCCAGCACCATGACCAGGATAGGTTCACCCCTCCACTTT. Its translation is CASTMTRIGSPLHF.